The rows below give T cell receptor beta chains drawn from one sample of a study of blood T cell repertoires in COVID-19. The table came from immunoSEQ multiplex PCR; TCRdb's copy has only in-frame clones and leaves some out. The repertoire includes 250,000 to 300,000 clones, about 89% of them detected once, and approximately 2.1% sits in the top ten. Sequenced input: peripheral blood. These receptors were obtained from a woman in her 30s with COVID-19, enrolled during active disease. Each CDR3 is given with its conserved first and last residue. D genes are given only for firm matches. Size tells how often a clone was seen (once, few, many) or the class of an expanded clone, and some rows leave it out.

cdr3_length,clone_size,j_call,d_call,v_call,cdr3_aa,cdr3_nt
12,NA,TRBJ2-7,TRBD1,TRBV18,CASSPPGTGLVF,TGTGCCAGCTCACCACCGGGGACAGGGTTGGTGTTC
15,NA,TRBJ2-5,NA,TRBV19,CASSIFGGRQETQYF,TGTGCCAGTAGTATATTTGGTGGGAGGCAGGAGACCCAGTACTTC
13,NA,TRBJ1-1,NA,TRBV19,CASSVTENTEAFF,TGTGCCAGTAGTGTTACAGAGAACACTGAAGCTTTCTTT
18,NA,TRBJ2-3,TRBD2,TRBV25-1,CASSEFTSGRISTDTQYF,TGTGCCAGCAGTGAATTTACTAGCGGGAGGATAAGCACAGATACGCAGTATTTT
14,NA,TRBJ1-1,TRBD1,TRBV11-2,CASSPDRLNTEAFF,TGTGCCAGCAGTCCGGACAGGCTGAACACTGAAGCTTTCTTT
13,NA,TRBJ1-6,NA,TRBV30,CAWRGGLDSPLHF,TGTGCCTGGAGGGGAGGGTTAGATTCACCCCTCCACTTT
14,once,TRBJ2-5,TRBD2,TRBV7-2,CASSKAGGRETQYF,TGTGCCAGCAGCAAAGCGGGAGGGCGGGAGACCCAGTACTTC
15,NA,TRBJ2-4,NA,TRBV28,CASSRRGGVKNIQYF,TGTGCCAGCAGTCGTAGGGGGGGAGTCAAAAACATTCAGTACTTC
14,many,TRBJ1-4,NA,TRBV6-1,CASSEASGYEKLFF,TGTGCCAGCAGTGAAGCTTCGGGTTATGAAAAACTGTTTTTT
15,NA,TRBJ1-1,NA,TRBV19,CASSIEGQYYTEAFF,TGTGCCAGTAGTATAGAGGGCCAGTACTACACTGAAGCTTTCTTT
14,NA,TRBJ1-1,NA,TRBV10-2,CASSEYRLNTEAFF,TGCGCCAGCAGTGAATACAGGTTGAACACTGAAGCTTTCTTT
14,NA,TRBJ2-7,TRBD2,TRBV11-2,CASSLGVREDEQYF,TGTGCCAGCAGCTTAGGAGTGCGGGAGGACGAGCAGTACTTC
11,once,TRBJ1-1,NA,TRBV10-3,CATRDNTEAFF,TGTGCCACGAGGGATAACACTGAAGCTTTCTTT
14,NA,TRBJ1-2,NA,TRBV5-1,CASRTGAPNTGYTF,TGCGCCAGCAGAACAGGAGCTCCGAACACTGGCTACACCTTC
16,NA,TRBJ2-1,TRBD2,TRBV2,CASSVGSGRLSDEQFF,TGTGCCAGCAGTGTGGGTAGCGGGAGACTCTCAGATGAGCAGTTCTTC
15,NA,TRBJ2-7,TRBD1,TRBV7-9,CASSSPGQESYEQYF,TGTGCCAGCAGCTCCCCGGGACAGGAGTCCTACGAGCAGTACTTC
14,NA,TRBJ1-2,NA,TRBV5-1,CASSLEGVSYGYTF,TGCGCCAGCAGCTTGGAAGGGGTCAGCTATGGCTACACCTTC
13,NA,TRBJ2-3,NA,TRBV3-1/TRBV3-2,CASSQGVLDTQYF,TGTGCCAGCAGCCAGGGCGTTTTGGATACGCAGTATTTT
13,NA,TRBJ1-2,NA,TRBV19,CASSAGGDYGYTF,TGTGCCAGTAGTGCGGGGGGAGACTATGGCTACACCTTC
15,NA,TRBJ1-1,TRBD1,TRBV7-8,CASSRTGVASTEAFF,TGTGCCAGCAGCCGGACAGGGGTGGCGTCCACTGAAGCTTTCTTT
14,NA,TRBJ1-1,NA,TRBV9,CASSVGPETGKAFF,TGTGCCAGCAGCGTAGGGCCGGAAACAGGAAAAGCTTTCTTT
13,once,TRBJ2-2,TRBD1,TRBV10-3,CATQQGAGGELFF,TGTGCCACCCAACAGGGGGCGGGCGGGGAGCTGTTTTTT
16,NA,TRBJ1-6,NA,TRBV27,CASSLRGGQINSPLHF,TGTGCCAGCAGTTTGAGAGGTGGACAGATAAATTCACCCCTCCACTTT